The sequence of this T cell receptor (beta chain) was determined in a study of OX40 agonist ivuxolimab in advanced cancers. This clone has just one count. The antigen remains undetermined. Overall study results and limits: Among the nonresponders, some also had low normalized T-cell clonal expansion. Fewer expanded clones were found on average in CD4+ than in CD8+ T cells. By week 6 at 0.1 to 3.0 mg/kg, blood CD4+ and CD8+ T cells had expanded clonally.

The CDR3 spans 18 residues. Germline CDR1 is LGHNT and CDR2 is FRNRAP. V was pared by 7 bases and J by 6 bases, with 30 bases between. Assay: immunoSEQ multiplex PCR; the TCRdb copy retains only in-frame clones and omits some. The sample carries 85,000 to 100,000 clones, around 85% recorded once. This chain connects TRBV12-5 to TRBJ2-5, with D possibly being TRBD1 or TRBD2 (5 bases each). The sample consisted of CD4+ or CD8+ T cells sorted from blood, taken in a trial of the OX40 agonist ivuxolimab. This sequence was found in an adult with an advanced solid tumor such as melanoma, head and neck, liver or kidney cancer. The CDR3 spells CASAQTGDQATEGKTQYF. DNA of the CDR3: TGTGCTAGTGCTCAGACCGGGGACCAAGCAACCGAGGGAAAGACCCAGTACTTC.